This T cell receptor (beta chain) was identified during a study of shared clonotypes between healthy human individuals. Trimming stripped 6 bases from V and 3 bases from J, with 17 bases between. Germline-derived CDR1 and CDR2 are ENHRY and SYGVKD. CDR3 size: 15 residues. The protocol was immunoSEQ multiplex PCR, while the TCRdb copy is restricted to in-frame clones and leaves out a portion. The data hold about 110,000 clones, with about 70% observed a single time. Findings and limits, study-wide: The study found lower generation probabilities in non-shared clonotypes than in those shared by all four donors. Naive subsets usually exceeded memory subsets in estimated richness. Among donors, sharing of clonotypes was expected to be affected by sequencing depth.

For this clone: What it binds is unknown.

This sequence joins TRBV10-3 and TRBJ1-1; possibly TRBD1 for D (6 bases). Input material: memory CD8+ T cells sorted from blood. The subset is: CD45RO+ cells pooled with CCR7-negative TemRA cells. The clonotype originates from a woman in her thirties in good health. The CDR3 region has the DNA TGTGCCATCAGGAAAAGACAGGCGGGGCACACTGAAGCTTTCTTT. As protein: CAIRKRQAGHTEAFF.